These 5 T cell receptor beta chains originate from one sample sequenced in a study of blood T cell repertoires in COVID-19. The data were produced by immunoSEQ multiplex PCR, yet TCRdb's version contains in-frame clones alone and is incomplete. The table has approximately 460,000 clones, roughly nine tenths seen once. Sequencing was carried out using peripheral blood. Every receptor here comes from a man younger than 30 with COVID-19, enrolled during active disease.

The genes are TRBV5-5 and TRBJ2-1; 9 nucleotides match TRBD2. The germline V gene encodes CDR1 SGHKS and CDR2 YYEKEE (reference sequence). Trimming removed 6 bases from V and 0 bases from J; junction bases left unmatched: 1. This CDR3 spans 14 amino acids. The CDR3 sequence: CASNSGSSYNEQFF. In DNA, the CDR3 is TGTGCCAGCAATAGCGGGAGCTCCTACAATGAGCAGTTCTTC. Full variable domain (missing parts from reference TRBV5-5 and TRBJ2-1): DAGVTQSPTHLIKTRGQQVTLRCSPISGHKSVSWYQQVLGQGPQFIFQYYEKEERGRGNFPDRFSARQFPNYSSELNVNALLLGDSALYLCASNSGSSYNEQFFGPGTRLTVL.

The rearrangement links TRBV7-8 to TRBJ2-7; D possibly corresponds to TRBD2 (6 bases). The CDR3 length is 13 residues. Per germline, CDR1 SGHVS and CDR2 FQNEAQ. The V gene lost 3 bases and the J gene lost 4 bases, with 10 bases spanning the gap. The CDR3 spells CASSLVGRYEQYF. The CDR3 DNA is TGTGCCAGCAGCTTGGTCGGGAGATACGAGCAGTACTTC.

CDR3 residues: CASSKATTVNYGYTF. CDR3 DNA: TGTGCCAGCAGCAAAGCTACGACAGTGAACTATGGCTACACCTTC. The chain links TRBV6-5 to TRBJ1-2; D perhaps matches TRBD1 (5 bases). The germline V and J ends were trimmed by 6 bases and 2 bases, with 16 bases remaining between them. Germline V gene lookup returns CDR1 MNHEY and CDR2 SVGAGI. This CDR3 is built from 15 residues.

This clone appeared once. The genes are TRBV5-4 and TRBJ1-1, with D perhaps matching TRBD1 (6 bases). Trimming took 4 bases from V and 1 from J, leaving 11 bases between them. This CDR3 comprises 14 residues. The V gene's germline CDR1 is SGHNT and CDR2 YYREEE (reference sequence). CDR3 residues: CASSTGQPNTEAFF. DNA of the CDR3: TGTGCCAGCAGCACCGGACAGCCGAACACTGAAGCTTTCTTT.

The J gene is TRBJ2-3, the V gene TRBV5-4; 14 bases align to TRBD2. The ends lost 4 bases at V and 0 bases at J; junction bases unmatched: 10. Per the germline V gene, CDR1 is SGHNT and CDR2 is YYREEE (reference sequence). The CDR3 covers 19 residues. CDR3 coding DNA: TGTGCCAGCAGCCCCCACGGACTAGCGGGAGGCGTTAGCACAGATACGCAGTATTTT. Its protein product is CASSPHGLAGGVSTDTQYF. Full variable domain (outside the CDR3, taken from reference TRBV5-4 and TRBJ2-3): ETGVTQSPTHLIKTRGQQVTLRCSSQSGHNTVSWYQQALGQGPQFIFQYYREEENGRGNFPPRFSGLQFPNYSSELNVNALELDDSALYLCASSPHGLAGGVSTDTQYFGPGTRLTVL.